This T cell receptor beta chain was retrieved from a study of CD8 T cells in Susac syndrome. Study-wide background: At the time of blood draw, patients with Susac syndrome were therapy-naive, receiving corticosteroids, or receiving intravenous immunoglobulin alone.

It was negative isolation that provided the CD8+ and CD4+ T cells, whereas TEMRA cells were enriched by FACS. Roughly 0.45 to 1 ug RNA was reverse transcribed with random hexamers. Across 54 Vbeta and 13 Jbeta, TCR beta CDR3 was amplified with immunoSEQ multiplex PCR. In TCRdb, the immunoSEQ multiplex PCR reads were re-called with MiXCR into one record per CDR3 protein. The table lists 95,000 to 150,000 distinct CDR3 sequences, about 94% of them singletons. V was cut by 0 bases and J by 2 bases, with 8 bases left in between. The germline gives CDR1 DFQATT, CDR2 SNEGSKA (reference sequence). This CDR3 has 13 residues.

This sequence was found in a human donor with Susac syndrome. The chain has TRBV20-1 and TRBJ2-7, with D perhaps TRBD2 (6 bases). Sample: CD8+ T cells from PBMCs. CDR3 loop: CSARDGGAYEQYF. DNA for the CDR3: TGCAGTGCTAGAGATGGAGGGGCCTACGAGCAGTACTTC.